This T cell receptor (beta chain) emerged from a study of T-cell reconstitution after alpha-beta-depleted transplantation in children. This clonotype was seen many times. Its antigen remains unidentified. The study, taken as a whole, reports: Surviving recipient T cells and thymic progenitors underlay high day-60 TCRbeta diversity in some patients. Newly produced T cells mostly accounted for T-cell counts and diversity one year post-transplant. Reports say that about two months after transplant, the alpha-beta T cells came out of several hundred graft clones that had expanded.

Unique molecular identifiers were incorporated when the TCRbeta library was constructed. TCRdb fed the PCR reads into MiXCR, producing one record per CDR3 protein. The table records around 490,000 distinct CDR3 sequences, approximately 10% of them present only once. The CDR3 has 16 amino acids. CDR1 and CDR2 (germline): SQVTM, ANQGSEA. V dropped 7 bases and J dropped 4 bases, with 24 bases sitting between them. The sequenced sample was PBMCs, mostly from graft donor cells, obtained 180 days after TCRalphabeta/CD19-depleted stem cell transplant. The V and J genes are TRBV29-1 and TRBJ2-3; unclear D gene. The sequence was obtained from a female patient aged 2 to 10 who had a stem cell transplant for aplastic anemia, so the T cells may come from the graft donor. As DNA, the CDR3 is TGCAGCGCCGCTCGAAACGTCGGTGTTCGCGCAGATACGCAGTATTTT. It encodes CSAARNVGVRADTQYF.